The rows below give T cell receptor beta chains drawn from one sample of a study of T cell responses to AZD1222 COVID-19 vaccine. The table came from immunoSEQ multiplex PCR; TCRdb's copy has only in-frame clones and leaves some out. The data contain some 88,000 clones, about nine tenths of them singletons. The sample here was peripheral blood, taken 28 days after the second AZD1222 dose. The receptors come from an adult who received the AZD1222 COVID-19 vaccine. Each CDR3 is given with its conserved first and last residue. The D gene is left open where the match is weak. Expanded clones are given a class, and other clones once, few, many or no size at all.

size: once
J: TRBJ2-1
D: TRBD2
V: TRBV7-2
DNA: TGTGCCAGCAGCTTAGACTCTAGCGGGCCTTACAATGAGCAGTTCTTC
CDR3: CASSLDSSGPYNEQFF

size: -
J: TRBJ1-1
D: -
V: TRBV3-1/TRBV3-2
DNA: TGTGCCAGCAGCCAAGATCGAACAGAAGCTTTCTTT
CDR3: CASSQDRTEAFF

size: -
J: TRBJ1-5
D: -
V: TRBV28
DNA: TGTGCCAGCTGCTACCAGGGGTCCGGCAATCAGCCCCAGCATTTT
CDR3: CASCYQGSGNQPQHF

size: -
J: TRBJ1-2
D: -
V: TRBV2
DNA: TGTGCCAGCAAGGTTGTTGGGGGAGGGTATGGCTACACCTTC
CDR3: CASKVVGGGYGYTF

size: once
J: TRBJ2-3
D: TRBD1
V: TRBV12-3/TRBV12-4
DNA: TGTGCCAGCAGTTGGCAGGGGGCAGATACGCAGTATTTT
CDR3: CASSWQGADTQYF

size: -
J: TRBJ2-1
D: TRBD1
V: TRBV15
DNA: TGTGCCACCAGCAGCCCGGGACAGAGCTCCTACAATGAGCAGTTCTTC
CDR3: CATSSPGQSSYNEQFF

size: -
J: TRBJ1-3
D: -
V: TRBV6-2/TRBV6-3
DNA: TGTGCCAGCAGTTACTCGTCGCGAAACCTCGGGGACACCATATATTTT
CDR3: CASSYSSRNLGDTIYF

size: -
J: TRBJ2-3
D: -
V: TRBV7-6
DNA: TGTGCCAGCAGCTACAACAGGGTAGATACGCAGTATTTT
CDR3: CASSYNRVDTQYF

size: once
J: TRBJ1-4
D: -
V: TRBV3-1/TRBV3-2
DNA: TGTGCCAGCAGCCAAGATCGAGGAAAACTGTTTTTT
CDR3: CASSQDRGKLFF

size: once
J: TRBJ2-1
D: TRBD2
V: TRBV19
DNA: TGTGCCAGTAGCCCGGGACTAGCGGGGGGGAGTGAGCAGTTCTTC
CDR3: CASSPGLAGGSEQFF

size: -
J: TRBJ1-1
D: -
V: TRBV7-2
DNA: TGTGCCAGCAGCACTAAGGGCACTGAAGCTTTCTTT
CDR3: CASSTKGTEAFF

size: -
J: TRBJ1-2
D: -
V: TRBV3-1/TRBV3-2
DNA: TGTGCCAGCAGCCACCCCACGGGACAACTCTATGGCTACACCTTC
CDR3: CASSHPTGQLYGYTF

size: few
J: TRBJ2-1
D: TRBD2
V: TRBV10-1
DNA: TGCGCCAGCAGTGATCCCACTAGCGGGGGCTACAATGAGCAGTTCTTC
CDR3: CASSDPTSGGYNEQFF

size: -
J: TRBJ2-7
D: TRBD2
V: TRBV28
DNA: TGTGCCACCCGGGGGGGGCTCAACGAGCAGTACTTC
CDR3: CATRGGLNEQYF

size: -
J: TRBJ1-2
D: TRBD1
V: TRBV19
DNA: TGTGCCAGTCGGGACAGGGGCGTCTATGGCTACACCTTC
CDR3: CASRDRGVYGYTF

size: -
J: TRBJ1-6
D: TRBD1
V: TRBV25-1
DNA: TGTGCCAGCAGGATTACAGGGGGCGGGTATAATTCACCCCTCCACTTT
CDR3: CASRITGGGYNSPLHF

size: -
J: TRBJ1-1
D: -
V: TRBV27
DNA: TGTGCCAGCAGACTAAACAGGGCTATCACTGAAGCTTTCTTT
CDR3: CASRLNRAITEAFF

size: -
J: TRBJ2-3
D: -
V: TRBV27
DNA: TGTGCCAGCAGTTTATCATTGGGAGTCGATACGCAGTATTTT
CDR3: CASSLSLGVDTQYF

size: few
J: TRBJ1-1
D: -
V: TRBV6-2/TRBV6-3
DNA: TGTGCCAGCAGTAGTCCCTCGTTCGGGCACACTGAAGCTTTCTTT
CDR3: CASSSPSFGHTEAFF

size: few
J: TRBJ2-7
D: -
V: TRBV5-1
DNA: TGCGCCAGCAGCTTCTCAGGGGGGGAAGGCGAGCAGTACTTC
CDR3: CASSFSGGEGEQYF

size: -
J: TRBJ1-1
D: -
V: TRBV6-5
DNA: TGTGCCAGCAGTTTTGGTCCGATTAACGGAAGGACTGAAGCTTTCTTT
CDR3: CASSFGPINGRTEAFF

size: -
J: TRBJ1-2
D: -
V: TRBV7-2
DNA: TGTGCCAGCAGCCCTGGCCCAGGCCGGGGACATGGCTACACCTTC
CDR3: CASSPGPGRGHGYTF

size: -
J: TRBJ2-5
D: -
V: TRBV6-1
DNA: TGTGCCAGCAGTGAATCAGGGAGGGAGACCCAGTACTTC
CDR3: CASSESGRETQYF

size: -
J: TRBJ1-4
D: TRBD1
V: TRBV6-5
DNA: TGTGCCAGCAGTTACTCGGGACAGGGTTACGAAAAACTGTTTTTT
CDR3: CASSYSGQGYEKLFF

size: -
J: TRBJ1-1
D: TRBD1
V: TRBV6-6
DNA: TGTGCCAGCAGCCGACAGGGAAGGGAGAAAGGTGAAGCTTTCTTT
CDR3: CASSRQGREKGEAFF

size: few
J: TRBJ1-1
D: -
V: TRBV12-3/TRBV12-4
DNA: TGTGCCAGCAGTGCGGGATACACTGAAGCTTTCTTT
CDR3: CASSAGYTEAFF

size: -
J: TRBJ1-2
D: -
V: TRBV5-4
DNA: TGTGCCAGCAGCTTGAAGGGCAGCCTTAACTATGGCTACACCTTC
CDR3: CASSLKGSLNYGYTF

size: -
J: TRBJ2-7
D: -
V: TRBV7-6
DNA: TGTGCCAGCAGCTTAGGAGGGGGGCGCCCTCTGAGTGAGCAGTACTTC
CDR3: CASSLGGGRPLSEQYF

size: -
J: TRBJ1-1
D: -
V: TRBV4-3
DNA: TGCGCCAGCAGCCAAGTACGTAAGACTGAAGCTTTCTTT
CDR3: CASSQVRKTEAFF

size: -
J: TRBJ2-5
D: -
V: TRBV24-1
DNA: TGTGCCACCAGTGAGGGCGTGGGGGGCCGTGAGACCCAGTACTTC
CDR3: CATSEGVGGRETQYF

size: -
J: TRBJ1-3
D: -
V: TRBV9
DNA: TGTGCCAGCAGCCCACACCTCCTGAACTCTGGAAACACCATATATTTT
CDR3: CASSPHLLNSGNTIYF

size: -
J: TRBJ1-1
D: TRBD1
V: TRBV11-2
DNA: TGTGCCAGCAGCTCCGTTCGGATTCCGTCAGGGGGGAACACTGAAGCTTTCTTT
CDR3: CASSSVRIPSGGNTEAFF

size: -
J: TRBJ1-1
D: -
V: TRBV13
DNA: TGTGCCAGCAGCATTCTCCGGGGCACTGAAGCTTTCTTT
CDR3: CASSILRGTEAFF

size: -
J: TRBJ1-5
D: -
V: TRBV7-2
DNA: TGTGCCAGCAGCTTACGTGGCGCCAATCAGCCCCAGCATTTT
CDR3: CASSLRGANQPQHF

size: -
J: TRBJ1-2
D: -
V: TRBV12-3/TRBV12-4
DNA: TGTGCCAGCAGTTTAGGGGCCTATGGCTACACCTTC
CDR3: CASSLGAYGYTF

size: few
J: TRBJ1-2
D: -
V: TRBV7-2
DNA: TGTGCCAGCAGCTGGACCGGGTCATTGCCCGAGTATGGCTACACCTTC
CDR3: CASSWTGSLPEYGYTF

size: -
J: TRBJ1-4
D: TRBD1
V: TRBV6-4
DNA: TGTGCCAGCAGCCCAGAAAGGGGGCGAGGGGAAAAACTGTTTTTT
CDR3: CASSPERGRGEKLFF